This T cell receptor (beta chain) appears in the sequencing data of a study of regulatory T cells in long-lasting Graves disease. Study-wide context: Graves' patients who were just diagnosed had used antithyroid drugs for under 3 months.

This sample's time point: newly diagnosed GD, antithyroid drugs for less than 3 months. The authors made the TCR library using RNA they extracted from PBMCs. Concerning this clonotype itself: The antigen remains unidentified.

Germline CDR1 is LNHDA and CDR2 is SQIVND (reference sequence). V was clipped by 5 bases and J by 3 bases; unmatched bases: 8. The CDR3 is made up of 17 amino acids. For TCR beta, libraries came from iRepertoire HTBI primers and Arm-PCR of CDR3 regions. TCRdb re-analysed the multiplex PCR reads in MiXCR, keeping a single row per CDR3 protein. The table includes roughly 560,000 distinct CDR3 sequences, about 16% detected once. Whole-study findings and limits: Accuracy could have been hurt by small sample size.

The same data also went into a second study, on T cells in Graves' hyperthyroidism and ophthalmopathy.

The sequencing used peripheral blood mononuclear cells (PBMCs), collected at new diagnosis, from a patient treated with antithyroid drugs. The J gene is TRBJ2-1, the V gene TRBV19, with TRBD2 identical over 12 bases. This TCR was recovered from a woman aged 40 to 65 with Graves disease. Here the CDR3 DNA reads TGTGCCAGTAGTCTTCGACTAGCGGGGGCATTCTACAATGAGCAGTTCTTC. Protein sequence: CASSLRLAGAFYNEQFF.